The 20 T cell receptor beta chains below all came from one sample that was sequenced in a study of blood T cells in healthy people across ages. PCR was performed a second time for 7 to 11 cycles using a sample-barcoded 5' primer and a J-beta primer mix. A single record per CDR3 protein comes from TCRdb applying MiXCR to the 5' RACE reads. Among approximately 800,000 distinct CDR3 sequences, 53% were seen once, and the ten largest hold approximately 40%. Input material: blood. These receptors were taken from a man at least 80 years old in good health.

The genes are TRBV28 and TRBJ2-7; tentatively, D is TRBD1 (6 bases). Germline assignment: CDR1 MDHEN and CDR2 SYDVKM. This CDR3 is built from 14 residues. The ends were cut back, 8 bases at V and 2 bases at J, with 16 bases in the middle. CDR3: CASVTTGSTYEQYF. The CDR3 DNA sequence: TGTGCCAGCGTGACGACAGGCTCGACCTACGAGCAGTACTTC.

The chain employs TRBV3-1 and TRBJ2-4; 11 bases agree with TRBD2. CDR3 length: 17 amino acids. V dropped 3 bases and J dropped 3; count of bases not matched to a gene: 7. Germline lookup yields CDR1 LGHDT and CDR2 YNNKEL (reference sequence). The CDR3 DNA reads TGTGCCAGCAGCCATCTACTAGCGGGAGATGTCAAAAACATTCAGTACTTC. As protein: CASSHLLAGDVKNIQYF.

The genes are TRBV10-3 and TRBJ2-5, with a possible D match to TRBD1 (5 bases). The DNA matches TRBJ2-7 better at its end, which makes the J call doubtful. CDR3 length: 14 residues. CDR1 and CDR2 from the germline V gene are ENHRY and SYGVKD. CDR3 sequence (DNA): TGTGCCATCAGGGTAATGACAGAATCCCACGAGCAGTACTTC. Protein sequence: CAIRVMTESHEQYF.

In its sample, this clonotype was seen a few times. The chain is built from TRBV5-1 and TRBJ2-7; 12 bases are a match to TRBD2. The trim removed 0 bases at V and 6 bases at J, leaving 7 bases unmatched. This CDR3 contains 16 residues. CDR1 and CDR2 from the germline V gene are SGHRS and YFSETQ. CDR3 bases: TGCGCCAGCAGCTTGGATCCTAGCGGGAGGGGTTCCGAGCAGTACTTC. Translated: CASSLDPSGRGSEQYF.

The chain is built from TRBV4-2 and TRBJ2-3; TRBD2 might be the D (5 bases). Per germline, CDR1 LGHNA and CDR2 YNFKEQ. The CDR3 has 16 residues. V was pared by 0 bases and J by 1 base, with 11 bases between. The CDR3 protein is CASSQDGSGGTDTQYF. Here the CDR3 DNA reads TGTGCCAGCAGCCAAGATGGGAGCGGAGGCACAGATACGCAGTATTTT.

This chain connects TRBV20-1 to TRBJ2-1, with 8 bases lining up with TRBD2. V shed 1 base and J 3 bases; nucleotides not matched to a gene: 5. The CDR3 is made up of 15 amino acids. Germline V CDR1 and CDR2: DFQATT, SNEGSKA (reference sequence). CDR3 sequence reads: CSARALAEHYNEQFF. The CDR3 DNA follows: TGCAGTGCTAGAGCACTAGCGGAACACTACAATGAGCAGTTCTTC.

In this sample, this clonotype turned up once. The V call is TRBV24-1, the J call TRBJ2-5; D tentatively fits TRBD1 or TRBD2 (6 bases each). The J call is in doubt because the DNA end fits TRBJ2-7 better. The germline gives CDR1 KGHDR, CDR2 SFDVKD. The CDR3 contains 14 residues. Written as DNA, the CDR3 is TGTGCCACTTCTCCCGGGGGCCCATGGAACGAGCAGTACTTC. Translating it yields CATSPGGPWNEQYF.

The rearrangement links TRBV20-1 to TRBJ2-5; D not certain. Trimming pared 6 bases from V and 2 bases from J, leaving 19 bases between. The CDR3 runs 15 residues. Germline CDR1 is DFQATT and CDR2 is SNEGSKA (reference sequence). The CDR3 DNA follows: TGCAGTGCGCGTGTCGTTAGGACCGTACAAGAGACCCAGTACTTC. This translates into CSARVVRTVQETQYF.

The chain joins TRBV5-1 to TRBJ2-5, with 10 bases that match TRBD2. The J call is in doubt because the DNA end fits TRBJ2-7 better. The V gene's germline CDR1 is SGHRS and CDR2 YFSETQ. The CDR3 length is 15 residues. The CDR3 nucleotides are TGCGCCAGCAGCCCCCTAGCGGGGGTATTTGCCGAGCAGTACTTC. Protein sequence: CASSPLAGVFAEQYF.

The sample holds one count of this clonotype. The rearrangement joins TRBV4-2 to TRBJ2-4; maybe TRBD2 (6 bases). The DNA matches TRBJ2-5 better at its end, which makes the J call doubtful. The germline V gene has CDR1 LGHNA and CDR2 YNFKEQ. The CDR3 length is 18 residues. CDR3 nucleotides: TGTGCCAGCAGCCAAGAAGGTTCCCGCGGAGGAGGGGTGGAGACCCAGTACTTC. As protein: CASSQEGSRGGGVETQYF.

A few counts support this clonotype. The chain is built from TRBV20-1 and TRBJ2-4; D is unresolved. Germline V gene lookup returns CDR1 DFQATT and CDR2 SNEGSKA (reference sequence). Trimming removed 6 bases at V and 4 bases at J, with 4 bases between. This CDR3 region has 10 residues. CDR3 DNA: TGCAGTGCCAAGAAAAACATTCAGTACTTC. Translated, it gives CSAKKNIQYF.

V usage is TRBV5-6 and J usage is TRBJ2-1, with 10 nucleotides matching TRBD2. The CDR3 has 14 residues. With V trimmed by 1 base and J by 9 bases, 4 bases remained unmatched. Germline V gene sequence: CDR1 SGHDT, CDR2 YYEEEE. The CDR3 nucleotides read TGTGCCAGCAGCTTGTTGCGGACTAGCGGTGAGCAGTTCTTC. This sequence encodes CASSLLRTSGEQFF.

The table lists this clonotype with many counts. The J gene is TRBJ2-1, the V gene TRBV20-1; 9 bases match TRBD1. J lost 12 bases, V lost 0 bases, and 12 bases had no gene match. CDR1 and CDR2 (germline): DFQATT, SNEGSKA (reference sequence). The CDR3 runs to 15 residues. This CDR3 reads CSARDPTDRGVGQFF. The CDR3, as DNA: TGCAGTGCTAGAGATCCCACGGACAGGGGAGTGGGGCAGTTCTTC.

On this clonotype itself: The missing conserved phenylalanine or tryptophan at the end of this CDR3 makes a read error likely. Because the CDR3's place on the DNA is in doubt, the DNA is left out and the CDR3 is given as listed by TCRdb. This sequence joins TRBV4-1 and TRBJ2-1; TRBD1 was called by the table and not checked on the DNA. A total of 14 residues make up the CDR3, ends included. Germline V gene data show CDR1 as MGHRA and CDR2 as YSYEKL. CDR3 sequence: CAKIRGDPGMSSSS.

This clonotype was seen a single time. V usage is TRBV5-8 and J usage is TRBJ1-4, with D hard to call. Trimming cost V 0 bases and J 0 bases, with 6 bases left between them. The CDR3 covers 15 residues. The germline V gene has CDR1 SGHTS and CDR2 YDEGEE. For the CDR3, the DNA is TGTGCCAGCAGCTTGGGCAGGTCAACTAATGAAAAACTGTTTTTT. Amino acids: CASSLGRSTNEKLFF.

This clonotype was observed a single time. The DNA of the CDR3 is TGTGCCAGCAGCTTAGCGGGGGCAGGAGGACAAGGCTACACCTTC. It yields the protein CASSLAGAGGQGYTF. The chain combines TRBV7-9 with TRBJ1-2; possibly TRBD1 for D (6 bases). The CDR3 length is 15 residues. CDR1 SEHNR and CDR2 FQNEAQ come from the germline V gene (reference sequence). The V end was cut by 0 bases, the J end by 8 bases, with 16 bases between. Full variable domain (outside the CDR3, taken from reference TRBV7-9 and TRBJ1-2): DTGVSQNPRHKITKRGQNVTFRCDPISEHNRLYWYRQTLGQGPEFLTYFQNEAQLEKSRLLSDRFSAERPKGSFSTLEIQRTEQGDSAMYLCASSLAGAGGQGYTFGSGTRLTVV.

The rearrangement uses TRBV27 and TRBJ2-1, with 9 positions matching TRBD2. V dropped 5 bases and J dropped 9; count of bases not matched to a gene: 11. Germline V lookup: CDR1 MNHEY, CDR2 SMNVEV (reference sequence). The CDR3 consists of 15 residues. CDR3: CASSPTASGKPEQFF. Written as DNA, the CDR3 is TGTGCCAGCAGTCCGACCGCTAGCGGGAAGCCTGAGCAGTTCTTC.

This chain joins TRBV29-1 and TRBJ1-2, with TRBD1 matching over 8 bases. CDR1 and CDR2 (germline): SQVTM, ANQGSEA. V trimming: 6 bases; J trimming: 4 bases; junction bases outside the gene matches: 13. The CDR3 is 15 residues long. The CDR3 DNA is TGCAGCGTCCCGGTAGGGCAGGGGGCTCCCTATGGCTACACCTTC. Protein product: CSVPVGQGAPYGYTF. Complete variable domain (other parts from reference TRBV29-1 and TRBJ1-2): SAVISQKPSRDICQRGTSLTIQCQVDSQVTMMFWYRQQPGQSLTLIATANQGSEATYESGFVIDKFPISRPNLTFSTLTVSNMSPEDSSIYLCSVPVGQGAPYGYTFGSGTRLTVV.

The chain uses TRBV21-1 and TRBJ2-5; the table calls TRBD2, which could not be checked here. TRBV21-1 is classified as a pseudogene. CDR3 length: 17 residues. The CDR3 DNA reads as TGTGCCAGCAGCAAAGTTAAGGAGCGGGAGGGTCGGGAGACCCAGTACTTC. Its protein product is CASSKVKEREGRETQYF.

The rearrangement uses TRBV29-1 and TRBJ2-3; the D gene could be TRBD1 or TRBD2 (6 bases each). CDR3 length equals 12 residues. Germline CDR1 is SQVTM and CDR2 is ANQGSEA. Deletions cut 7 bases from V and 0 bases from J, with 8 bases between. The CDR3 DNA reads as TGCAGCGGGGGGGCAAGCACAGATACGCAGTATTTT. It yields the protein CSGGASTDTQYF.